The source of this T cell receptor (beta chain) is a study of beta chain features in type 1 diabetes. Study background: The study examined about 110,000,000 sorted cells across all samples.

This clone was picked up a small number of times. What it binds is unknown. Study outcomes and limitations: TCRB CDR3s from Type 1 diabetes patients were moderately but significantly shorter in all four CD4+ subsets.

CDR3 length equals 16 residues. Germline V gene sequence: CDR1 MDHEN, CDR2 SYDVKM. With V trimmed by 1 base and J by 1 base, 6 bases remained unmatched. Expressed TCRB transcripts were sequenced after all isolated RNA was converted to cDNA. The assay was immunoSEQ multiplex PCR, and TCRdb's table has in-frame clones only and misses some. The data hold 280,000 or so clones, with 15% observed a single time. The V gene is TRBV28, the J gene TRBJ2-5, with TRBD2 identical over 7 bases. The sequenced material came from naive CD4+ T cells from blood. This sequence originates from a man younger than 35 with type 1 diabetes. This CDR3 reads CASSLYPAGFQETQYF. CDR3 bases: TGTGCCAGCAGTTTATACCCAGCGGGGTTCCAAGAGACCCAGTACTTC.